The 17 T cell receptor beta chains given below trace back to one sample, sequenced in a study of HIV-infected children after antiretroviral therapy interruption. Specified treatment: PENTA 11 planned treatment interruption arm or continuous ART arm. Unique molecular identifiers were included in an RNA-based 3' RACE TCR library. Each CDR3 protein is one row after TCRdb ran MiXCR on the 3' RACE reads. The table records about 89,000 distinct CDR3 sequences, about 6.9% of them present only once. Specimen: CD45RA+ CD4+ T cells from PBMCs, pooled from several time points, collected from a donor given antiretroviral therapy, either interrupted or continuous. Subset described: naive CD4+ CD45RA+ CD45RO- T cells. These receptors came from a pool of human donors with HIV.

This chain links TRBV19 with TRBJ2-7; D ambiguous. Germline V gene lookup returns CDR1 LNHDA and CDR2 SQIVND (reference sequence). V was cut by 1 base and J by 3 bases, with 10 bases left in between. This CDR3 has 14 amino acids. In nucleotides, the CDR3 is TGTGCCAGTAGTATAGGAGGTTCCGTCTACGAGCAGTACTTC. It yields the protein CASSIGGSVYEQYF.

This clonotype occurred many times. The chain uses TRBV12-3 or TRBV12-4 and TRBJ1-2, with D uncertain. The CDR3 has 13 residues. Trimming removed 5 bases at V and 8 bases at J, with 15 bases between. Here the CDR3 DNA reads TGTGCCAGCAGTCCAGAACATTCTAGGGGCTACACCTTC. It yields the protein CASSPEHSRGYTF.

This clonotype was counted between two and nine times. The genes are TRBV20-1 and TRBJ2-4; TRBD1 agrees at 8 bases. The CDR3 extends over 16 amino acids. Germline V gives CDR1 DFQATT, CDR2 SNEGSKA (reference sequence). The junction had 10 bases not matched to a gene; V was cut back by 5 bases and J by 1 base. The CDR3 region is CSAGVDRERAKNIQYF. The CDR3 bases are TGCAGTGCTGGGGTGGACAGGGAACGGGCCAAAAACATTCAGTACTTC.

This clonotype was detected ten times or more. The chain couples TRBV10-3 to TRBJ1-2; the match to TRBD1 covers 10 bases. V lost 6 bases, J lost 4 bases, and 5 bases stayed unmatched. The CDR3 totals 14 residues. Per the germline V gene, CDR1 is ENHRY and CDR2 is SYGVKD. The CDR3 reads CAISPGQGIYGYTF. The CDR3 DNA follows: TGTGCCATCAGCCCGGGACAGGGGATCTATGGCTACACCTTC.

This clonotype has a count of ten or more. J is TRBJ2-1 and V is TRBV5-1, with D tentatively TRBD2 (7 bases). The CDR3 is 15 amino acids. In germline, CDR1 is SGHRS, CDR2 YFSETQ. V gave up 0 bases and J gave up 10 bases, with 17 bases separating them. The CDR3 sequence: CASSLGPGGLNEQFF. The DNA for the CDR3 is TGCGCCAGCAGCTTGGGCCCGGGGGGCCTGAACGAGCAGTTCTTC. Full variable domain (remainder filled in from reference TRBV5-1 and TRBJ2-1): KAGVTQTPRYLIKTRGQQVTLSCSPISGHRSVSWYQQTPGQGLQFLFEYFSETQRNKGNFPGRFSGRQFSNSRSEMNVSTLELGDSALYLCASSLGPGGLNEQFFGPGTRLTVL.

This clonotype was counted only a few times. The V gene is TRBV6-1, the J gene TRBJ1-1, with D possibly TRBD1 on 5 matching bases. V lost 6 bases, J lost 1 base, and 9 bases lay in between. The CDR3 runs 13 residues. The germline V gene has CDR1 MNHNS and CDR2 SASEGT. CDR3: CASRRDPNTEAFF. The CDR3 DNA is TGTGCCAGCAGACGGGACCCGAACACTGAAGCTTTCTTT.

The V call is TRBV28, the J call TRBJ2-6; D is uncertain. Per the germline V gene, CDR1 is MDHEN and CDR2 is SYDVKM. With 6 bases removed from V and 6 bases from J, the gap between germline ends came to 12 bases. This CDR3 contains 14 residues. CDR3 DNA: TGTGCCAGCAGGCTGGACGGTGAGGCCAACGTCCTGACTTTC. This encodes CASRLDGEANVLTF.

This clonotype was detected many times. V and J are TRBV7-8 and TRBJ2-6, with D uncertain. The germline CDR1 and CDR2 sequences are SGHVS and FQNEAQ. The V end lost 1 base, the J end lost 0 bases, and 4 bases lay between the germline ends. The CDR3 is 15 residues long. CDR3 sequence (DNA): TGTGCCAGCAGCTTAGAACGCTCTGGGGCCAACGTCCTGACTTTC. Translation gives CASSLERSGANVLTF.

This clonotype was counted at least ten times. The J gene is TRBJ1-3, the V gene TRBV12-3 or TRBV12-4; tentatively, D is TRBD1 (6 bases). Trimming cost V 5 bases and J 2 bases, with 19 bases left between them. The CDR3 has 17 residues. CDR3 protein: CASSAGTLLVAGNTIYF. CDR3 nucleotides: TGTGCCAGCAGTGCCGGGACATTACTGGTGGCTGGAAACACCATATATTTT.

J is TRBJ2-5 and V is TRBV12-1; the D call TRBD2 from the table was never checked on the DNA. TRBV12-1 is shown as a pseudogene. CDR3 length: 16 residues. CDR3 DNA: TGTGCCAGCAGCGCCCGGCGACTAGCGGGAGAAGAGACCCAGTACTTC. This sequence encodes CASSARRLAGEETQYF.

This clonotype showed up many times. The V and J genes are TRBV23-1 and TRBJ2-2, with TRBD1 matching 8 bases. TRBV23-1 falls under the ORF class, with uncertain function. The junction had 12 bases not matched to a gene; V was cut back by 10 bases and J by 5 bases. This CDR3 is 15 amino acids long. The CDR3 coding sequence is TGCGCCATCAGAAACGACAGGGGCAGGACCGGGGAGCTGTTTTTT. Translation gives CAIRNDRGRTGELFF.

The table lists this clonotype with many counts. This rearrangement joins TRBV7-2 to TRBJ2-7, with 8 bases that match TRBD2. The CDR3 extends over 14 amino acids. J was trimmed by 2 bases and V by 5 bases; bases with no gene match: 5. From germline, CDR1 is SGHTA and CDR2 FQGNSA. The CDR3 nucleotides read TGTGCCAGCAGCGATACTAGCGGCCCCTACGAGCAGTACTTC. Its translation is CASSDTSGPYEQYF.

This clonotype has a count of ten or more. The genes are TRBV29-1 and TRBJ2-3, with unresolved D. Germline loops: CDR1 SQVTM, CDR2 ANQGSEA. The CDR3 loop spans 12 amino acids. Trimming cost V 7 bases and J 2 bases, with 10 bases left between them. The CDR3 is CSGRLLTDTQYF. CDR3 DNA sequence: TGCAGCGGTAGACTCCTCACAGATACGCAGTATTTT.

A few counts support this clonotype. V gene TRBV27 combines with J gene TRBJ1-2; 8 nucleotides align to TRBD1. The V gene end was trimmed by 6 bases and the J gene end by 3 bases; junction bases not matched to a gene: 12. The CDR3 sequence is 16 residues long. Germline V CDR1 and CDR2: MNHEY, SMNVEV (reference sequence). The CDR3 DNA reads TGTGCCAGCAGGGGCCGGACAGGGCGTTCAGACTATGGCTACACCTTC. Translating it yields CASRGRTGRSDYGYTF.

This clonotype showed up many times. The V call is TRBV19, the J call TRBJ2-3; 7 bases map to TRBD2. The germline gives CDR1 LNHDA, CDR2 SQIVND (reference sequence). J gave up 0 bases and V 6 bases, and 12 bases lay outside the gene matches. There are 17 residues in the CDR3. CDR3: CASRGLGEGRSTDTQYF. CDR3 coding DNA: TGTGCCAGTAGGGGCCTCGGGGAGGGTAGGAGCACAGATACGCAGTATTTT. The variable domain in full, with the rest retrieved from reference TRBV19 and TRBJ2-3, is DGGITQSPKYLFRKEGQNVTLSCEQNLNHDAMYWYRQDPGQGLRLIYYSQIVNDFQKGDIAEGYSVSREKKESFPLTVTSAQKNPTAFYLCASRGLGEGRSTDTQYFGPGTRLTVL.

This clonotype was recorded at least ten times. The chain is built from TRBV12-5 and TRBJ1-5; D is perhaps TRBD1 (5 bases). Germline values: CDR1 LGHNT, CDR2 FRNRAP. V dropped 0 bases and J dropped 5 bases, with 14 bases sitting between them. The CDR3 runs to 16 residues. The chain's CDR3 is CASGLVAGFLYQPQHF. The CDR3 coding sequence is TGTGCTAGTGGTTTGGTAGCAGGGTTCCTTTATCAGCCCCAGCATTTT.

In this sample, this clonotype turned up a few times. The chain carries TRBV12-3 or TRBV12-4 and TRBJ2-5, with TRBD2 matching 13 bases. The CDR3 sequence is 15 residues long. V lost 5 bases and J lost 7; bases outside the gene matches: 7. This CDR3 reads CASSGTSGVLGTQYF. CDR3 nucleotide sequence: TGTGCCAGCAGTGGGACTAGCGGGGTTCTGGGGACCCAGTACTTC.